These 24 T cell receptor beta chains share one sample of origin, sequenced in a study of OX40 agonist ivuxolimab in advanced cancers. TCRdb's copy holds only in-frame clones and misses some; the assay was immunoSEQ multiplex PCR. The table includes some 43,000 clones, about 89% detected once. The sequencing used CD4+ or CD8+ T cells sorted from blood, collected in a trial of the OX40 agonist ivuxolimab. The receptors originated from an adult with an advanced solid tumor such as melanoma, head and neck, liver or kidney cancer.

The chain recombines TRBV9 with TRBJ2-3; 9 bases match TRBD2. The germline CDR1 and CDR2 sequences are SGDLS and YYNGEE. This CDR3 comprises 16 residues. After removal of 4 bases from V and 1 base from J, the junction contained 7 bases not matched to a gene. CDR3 sequence (DNA): TGTGCCAGCAGCCCTCGGGTAGCGGGGGGCACAGATACGCAGTATTTT. Its translation: CASSPRVAGGTDTQYF.

This clone came up a few times. This chain joins TRBV7-2 and TRBJ1-1; tentatively, D is TRBD1 (5 bases). V was shortened by 5 bases and J by 1 base, with 11 bases between the two germline ends. CDR1 SGHTA and CDR2 FQGNSA come from the germline V gene. This CDR3 region has 14 residues. The DNA for the CDR3 is TGTGCCAGCAGCCCAGGACACTCGAACACTGAAGCTTTCTTT. The encoded protein is CASSPGHSNTEAFF.

V gene TRBV5-4 combines with J gene TRBJ2-7; 8 nucleotides agree with TRBD1. Germline assignment: CDR1 SGHNT and CDR2 YYREEE (reference sequence). Trimming at V came to 5 bases and at J to 7 bases, leaving 17 bases not matched to a gene. CDR3 length: 16 amino acids. Written as DNA, the CDR3 is TGTGCCAGCAGTTCCCCTCCGGGACAGGTCCCGATAGAGCAGTACTTC. The encoded protein is CASSSPPGQVPIEQYF. Using reference TRBV5-4 and TRBJ2-7 for the parts outside the CDR3, the full variable domain is ETGVTQSPTHLIKTRGQQVTLRCSSQSGHNTVSWYQQALGQGPQFIFQYYREEENGRGNFPPRFSGLQFPNYSSELNVNALELDDSALYLCASSSPPGQVPIEQYFGPGTRLTVT.

This clone appeared a single time. The rearrangement uses TRBV11-3 and TRBJ2-5, with TRBD2 identical over 8 bases. Germline V CDR1 and CDR2: SGHNT, YENEEA. This CDR3 contains 15 residues. V was pared by 6 bases and J by 1 base, with 7 bases of the junction left unmatched. CDR3: CASRRGLAGQETQYF. CDR3 DNA sequence: TGTGCCAGCAGGCGCGGTCTAGCGGGCCAAGAGACCCAGTACTTC. Full variable domain (outside the CDR3, taken from reference TRBV11-3 and TRBJ2-5): EAGVVQSPRYKIIEKKQPVAFWCNPISGHNTLYWYLQNLGQGPELLIRYENEEAVDDSQLPKDRFSAERLKGVDSTLKIQPAELGDSAVYLCASRRGLAGQETQYFGPGTRLLVL.

The V gene is TRBV10-3, the J gene TRBJ1-4; D not certain. Trimming shortened V by 6 bases and J by 8 bases, and 13 bases separated the two germline ends. Per germline, CDR1 ENHRY and CDR2 SYGVKD. The CDR3 sequence is 13 residues long. The CDR3 loop reads CAIRAAAAEKLFF. CDR3 DNA sequence: TGTGCCATCAGGGCAGCGGCCGCAGAAAAACTGTTTTTT.

V and J are TRBV6-5 and TRBJ2-3; 12 positions match TRBD2. The germline gives CDR1 MNHEY, CDR2 SVGAGI. J gave up 2 bases and V 6 bases, and 3 bases lay outside the gene matches. The CDR3 has 15 amino acids. The CDR3 DNA is TGTGCCAGCAGCAGACTAGCGGGAGTCACAGATACGCAGTATTTT. Encoded protein: CASSRLAGVTDTQYF.

The V call is TRBV10-3, the J call TRBJ1-3; the D is unclear. The CDR3 contains 14 residues. V shed 0 bases and J shed 1 base, with 4 bases lying between them. The germline gives CDR1 ENHRY, CDR2 SYGVKD. CDR3 sequence (DNA): TGTGCCATCAGTGAGTCTAGATCTGGAAACACCATATATTTT. It codes for CAISESRSGNTIYF.

CDR3 coding DNA: TGTGCCAGCTCACCAGGGGCAGGGGGCTACGAGCAGTACTTC. Translating gives CASSPGAGGYEQYF. This chain links TRBV18 with TRBJ2-7; 7 bases map to TRBD1. Per germline, CDR1 KGHSH and CDR2 LQKENI. This CDR3 is 14 amino acids long. The junction had 4 bases not matched to a gene; V was cut back by 2 bases and J by 3 bases. Full variable domain (missing parts from reference TRBV18 and TRBJ2-7): NAGVMQNPRHLVRRRGQEARLRCSPMKGHSHVYWYRQLPEEGLKFMVYLQKENIIDESGMPKERFSAEFPKEGPSILRIQQVVRGDSAAYFCASSPGAGGYEQYFGPGTRLTVT.

The chain links TRBV27 to TRBJ2-5; tentatively, D is TRBD2 (5 bases). Germline CDR1 is MNHEY and CDR2 is SMNVEV (reference sequence). This CDR3 comprises 14 residues. Trimming cost V 6 bases and J 3 bases, with 14 bases left between them. CDR3 sequence reads: CASSQFDGKETQYF. For the CDR3, the DNA is TGTGCCAGCAGCCAGTTCGACGGGAAAGAGACCCAGTACTTC.

A single count supports this clone. The CDR3, as DNA: TGTGCCAGCAGCCCAGGGACAGGGATCTCCTACGAGCAGTACTTC. The encoded protein is CASSPGTGISYEQYF. This chain links TRBV7-9 with TRBJ2-7; 9 bases are a match to TRBD1. Germline V gene data show CDR1 as SEHNR and CDR2 as FQNEAQ (reference sequence). The CDR3 sequence is 15 residues long. Trimming at V came to 5 bases and at J to 0 bases, leaving 5 bases not matched to a gene.

This clone has a single count. The V call is TRBV5-1, the J call TRBJ2-3; D is ambiguous. CDR1 is SGHRS and CDR2 is YFSETQ in the germline V gene. Trimming took 2 bases from V and 1 from J, leaving 11 bases between them. The CDR3 covers 15 residues. For the CDR3, the DNA is TGCGCCAGCAGCTTCGAGGCTCGAGGCACAGATACGCAGTATTTT. This gives the protein CASSFEARGTDTQYF.

The chain joins TRBV5-1 to TRBJ2-7; the D call may be TRBD1 or TRBD2 (7 bases each). Germline V gives CDR1 SGHRS, CDR2 YFSETQ. The CDR3 length is 16 residues. V dropped 2 bases and J dropped 7 bases, with 22 bases sitting between them. The CDR3 loop reads CASSFYSTGRGREQYF. The CDR3 DNA reads as TGCGCCAGCAGCTTCTACTCGACAGGGAGGGGGAGGGAGCAGTACTTC.

The genes are TRBV18 and TRBJ2-7, with unresolved D. CDR1 and CDR2 from the germline V gene are KGHSH and LQKENI. The ends were cut back, 3 bases at V and 3 bases at J, with 12 bases in the middle. This CDR3 has 14 residues. CDR3 amino acids: CASSPGTWGYEQYF. The CDR3 DNA sequence: TGTGCCAGCTCACCGGGCACGTGGGGCTACGAGCAGTACTTC.

The chain couples TRBV11-2 to TRBJ1-2; a weak D match, TRBD1 (5 bases). V lost 1 base, J lost 4 bases, and 13 bases lay in between. The CDR3 is 15 amino acids. Germline-derived CDR1 and CDR2 are SGHAT and FQNNGV. The DNA for the CDR3 is TGTGCCAGCAGCTTAGGAGGGATCGGGGGCTATGGCTACACCTTC. Amino acids: CASSLGGIGGYGYTF.

In its sample, this clone was seen a few times. The V and J genes are TRBV14 and TRBJ2-4; D ambiguous. Germline V gives CDR1 SGHDN, CDR2 FVKESK. Trimming shortened V by 1 base and J by 0 bases, and 10 bases separated the two germline ends. The CDR3 contains 16 residues. Here the CDR3 DNA reads TGTGCCAGCAGCCAAGGGACGCTTCTAGCCAAAAACATTCAGTACTTC. Protein: CASSQGTLLAKNIQYF.

The chain links TRBV4-1 to TRBJ1-2; a weak D match, TRBD1 (5 bases). Trimming shortened V by 6 bases and J by 3 bases, and 17 bases separated the two germline ends. From germline, CDR1 is MGHRA and CDR2 YSYEKL. This CDR3 is built from 15 residues. CDR3 residues: CASRREVGGDYGYTF. The CDR3, as DNA: TGCGCCAGCAGACGCGAAGTGGGGGGGGACTATGGCTACACCTTC.

The chain combines TRBV11-3 with TRBJ1-2; D remains unclear. CDR3 length: 17 amino acids. The V end lost 1 base, the J end lost 1 base, and 16 bases lay between the germline ends. The germline V gene has CDR1 SGHNT and CDR2 YENEEA. The CDR3 here is CASSLGPSGRYNYGYTF. Here the CDR3 DNA reads TGTGCCAGCAGCTTAGGCCCTTCGGGCCGCTATAACTATGGCTACACCTTC.

In its sample, this clone was seen a few times. J is TRBJ2-7 and V is TRBV10-3; 9 positions match TRBD1. With 4 bases clipped from V and 6 bases from J, the junction kept 4 bases outside the gene matches. Looked up from germline, CDR1 is ENHRY and CDR2 is SYGVKD. The CDR3 runs to 13 residues. In DNA, the CDR3 is TGTGCCATCAGTGGGACAGGGGCCTTCGAGCAGTACTTC. Translation: CAISGTGAFEQYF.

This chain joins TRBV11-3 and TRBJ2-7; TRBD1 is a possible D gene (6 bases). V was cut by 1 base and J by 6 bases, with 16 bases left in between. This CDR3 contains 15 residues. Germline V gene lookup returns CDR1 SGHNT and CDR2 YENEEA. The chain's CDR3 is CASSLGNIRGGEQYF. CDR3 bases: TGTGCCAGCAGCTTAGGGAACATCAGGGGCGGCGAGCAGTACTTC.

The V gene is TRBV29-1, the J gene TRBJ1-5; D not certain. This CDR3 is 12 amino acids long. Trimming stripped 4 bases from V and 3 bases from J, with 7 bases between. The germline CDR1 and CDR2 sequences are SQVTM and ANQGSEA. CDR3 residues: CSVGTSNQPQHF. DNA for the CDR3: TGCAGCGTTGGCACTTCCAATCAGCCCCAGCATTTT. The full variable domain, completed using reference TRBV29-1 and TRBJ1-5, is SAVISQKPSRDICQRGTSLTIQCQVDSQVTMMFWYRQQPGQSLTLIATANQGSEATYESGFVIDKFPISRPNLTFSTLTVSNMSPEDSSIYLCSVGTSNQPQHFGDGTRLSIL.

This clone is deemed medium-sized. V and J are TRBV9 and TRBJ1-2, with D perhaps matching TRBD1 (5 bases). CDR3 length: 16 residues. Germline CDR1 is SGDLS and CDR2 is YYNGEE. With 0 bases removed from V and 4 bases from J, the gap between germline ends came to 16 bases. The CDR3 protein is CASSVGPGQGPYGYTF. In nucleotides, the CDR3 is TGTGCCAGCAGCGTAGGGCCAGGGCAGGGCCCCTATGGCTACACCTTC. The variable domain in full, with the rest retrieved from reference TRBV9 and TRBJ1-2, is DSGVTQTPKHLITATGQRVTLRCSPRSGDLSVYWYQQSLDQGLQFLIQYYNGEERAKGNILERFSAQQFPDLHSELNLSSLELGDSALYFCASSVGPGQGPYGYTFGSGTRLTVV.

The rearrangement uses TRBV5-1 and TRBJ2-5; a possible D gene is TRBD2 (6 bases). The CDR3 consists of 14 residues. V was pared by 4 bases and J by 3 bases, with 13 bases between. Per the germline V gene, CDR1 is SGHRS and CDR2 is YFSETQ. CDR3 residues: CASSVGTGEETQYF. For the CDR3, the DNA is TGCGCCAGCAGCGTGGGGACGGGAGAAGAGACCCAGTACTTC.

In DNA form, the CDR3 reads TGTGCCAGCAGACCCCGGGACAGGGTTTCCTACGAGCAGTACTTC. It translates to CASRPRDRVSYEQYF. V is TRBV27 and J is TRBJ2-7, with 9 bases matching TRBD1. Trimming took 6 bases from V and 1 from J; bases not matched to a gene: 7. The CDR3 runs to 15 residues. Germline V lookup: CDR1 MNHEY, CDR2 SMNVEV (reference sequence).

The chain employs TRBV5-1 and TRBJ2-1; perhaps D is TRBD1 or TRBD2 (5 bases each). The germline V gene encodes CDR1 SGHRS and CDR2 YFSETQ. This CDR3 region has 16 residues. The V gene lost 0 bases and the J gene lost 0 bases, with 10 bases spanning the gap. The chain's CDR3 is CASSLVGDPSYNEQFF. In DNA, the CDR3 is TGCGCCAGCAGCTTGGTAGGGGACCCCTCCTACAATGAGCAGTTCTTC.